The sequence of this T cell receptor (beta chain) was determined in a study of shared clonotypes between healthy human individuals. CD45RO-negative cells were positively selected for CCR7, leaving out terminally differentiated effector memory CD45RA+ cells. Note on this clone: Its antigen is as yet unknown.

Study findings and constraints: Naive subsets tended to show greater estimated richness than memory subsets.

Repertoires were generated with immunoSEQ multiplex PCR, while TCRdb's copy carries only in-frame clones and drops some. The sample shows about 1.9 million clones, 80% to 95% of them seen only once. Trimming cost V 10 bases and J 0 bases; bases outside gene matches: 5. CDR1 SEHNR and CDR2 FQNEAQ come from the germline V gene (reference sequence). There are 14 residues in the CDR3. The chain links TRBV7-9 to TRBJ2-2; 7 bases are shared with TRBD2. This receptor was identified in a man between 18 and 35 years old in good health. Some clones in this sample may be carry-over from other donors' samples. The sequenced sample was naive CD8+ T cells from PBMCs. CDR3 sequence (DNA): TGTGCCACCCAAGCGGGACCGAACACCGGGGAGCTGTTTTTT. It codes for CATQAGPNTGELFF.